Listed below are T cell receptor beta chains from one sample, sequenced in a study of blood T cell repertoires in COVID-19. TCRdb's table, derived via immunoSEQ multiplex PCR, lists solely in-frame clones and lacks some. The table has about 200,000 clones, over 75% seen once; the top ten hold 3.5% to 5%. Specimen: peripheral blood. These TCRs come from a man aged 45-65 years with acute or convalescent COVID-19. Both conserved end residues are part of each CDR3. A D gene is named only where the DNA matches it firmly. Where a row states a size, it is once, few, many or the class of an expanded clone; other rows omit it.

clone size: .; V gene: TRBV20-1; J gene: TRBJ1-2; D gene: .; CDR3 DNA: TGCAGTGCCGTACCGGCGGCTGGCTACACCTTC; CDR3 protein: CSAVPAAGYTF
clone size: .; V gene: TRBV7-9; J gene: TRBJ1-1; D gene: .; CDR3 DNA: TGTGCCAGCAGCCACACCGGACAGCGGGGAAGAGAAGCTTTCTTT; CDR3 protein: CASSHTGQRGREAFF
clone size: .; V gene: TRBV18; J gene: TRBJ2-3; D gene: TRBD2; CDR3 DNA: TGTGCCAGCTCACCTACTAGCGGGGTGAGCACAGATACGCAGTATTTT; CDR3 protein: CASSPTSGVSTDTQYF
clone size: .; V gene: TRBV10-3; J gene: TRBJ2-2; D gene: TRBD2; CDR3 DNA: TGTGCCATCAGGGGGGCGCTGGGGACTAGGACCCCCGGGGAGCTGTTTTTT; CDR3 protein: CAIRGALGTRTPGELFF
clone size: .; V gene: TRBV4-2; J gene: TRBJ1-2; D gene: .; CDR3 DNA: TGTGCCAGCAGCCAAGGTAACAATAATTTCTATGGCTACACCTTC; CDR3 protein: CASSQGNNNFYGYTF
clone size: .; V gene: TRBV7-3; J gene: TRBJ2-1; D gene: TRBD2; CDR3 DNA: TGTGCCAGCAGCTTAGTAGGTAGCGGGGACAACAATGAGCAGTTCTTC; CDR3 protein: CASSLVGSGDNNEQFF
clone size: .; V gene: TRBV5-4; J gene: TRBJ2-7; D gene: TRBD1; CDR3 DNA: TGTGCCAGCAGCCAAGTAACAGGGGTCTACGAGCAGTACTTC; CDR3 protein: CASSQVTGVYEQYF
clone size: .; V gene: TRBV19; J gene: TRBJ1-1; D gene: .; CDR3 DNA: TGTGCCAGTAGTATTCCGTGGACAGCGAACACTGAAGCTTTCTTT; CDR3 protein: CASSIPWTANTEAFF
clone size: .; V gene: TRBV9; J gene: TRBJ1-2; D gene: TRBD1; CDR3 DNA: TGTGCCAGCAGCGTTGGACAGGAGAACTATGGCTACACCTTC; CDR3 protein: CASSVGQENYGYTF
clone size: .; V gene: TRBV5-1; J gene: TRBJ2-1; D gene: .; CDR3 DNA: TGCGCCAGCAGCTCACCAGGGTTTAATGAGCAGTTCTTC; CDR3 protein: CASSSPGFNEQFF
clone size: .; V gene: TRBV5-1; J gene: TRBJ2-7; D gene: TRBD1; CDR3 DNA: TGCGCCAGCAGCCCGGGACAGGGGGCAAGGAGCTCCTACGAGCAGTACTTC; CDR3 protein: CASSPGQGARSSYEQYF
clone size: .; V gene: TRBV15; J gene: TRBJ1-2; D gene: .; CDR3 DNA: TGTGCCACCAGCGCCGAATCCTGGAGCTATGGCTACACCTTC; CDR3 protein: CATSAESWSYGYTF
clone size: .; V gene: TRBV5-6; J gene: TRBJ1-6; D gene: TRBD1; CDR3 DNA: TGTGCCAGCAGCCCGGGACAGGCCTCCTTTAACTCCTATAATTCACCCCTCCACTTT; CDR3 protein: CASSPGQASFNSYNSPLHF
clone size: .; V gene: TRBV2; J gene: TRBJ2-6; D gene: TRBD1; CDR3 DNA: TGTGCCAGCACCCCGACAGGGAACGAAGGGGCCAACGTCCTGACTTTC; CDR3 protein: CASTPTGNEGANVLTF
clone size: .; V gene: TRBV11-2; J gene: TRBJ1-1; D gene: .; CDR3 DNA: TGTGCCAGCAGCTTAGGGCCTACAAGAGGAACTGAAGCTTTCTTT; CDR3 protein: CASSLGPTRGTEAFF
clone size: .; V gene: TRBV18; J gene: TRBJ1-1; D gene: .; CDR3 DNA: TGTGCCAGCTCTTCTAACACTGAAGCTTTCTTT; CDR3 protein: CASSSNTEAFF
clone size: .; V gene: TRBV18; J gene: TRBJ2-7; D gene: TRBD2; CDR3 DNA: TGTGCCAGCTCACCATTGGGAGCGGGGTCCTACGAGCAGTACTTC; CDR3 protein: CASSPLGAGSYEQYF
clone size: .; V gene: TRBV9; J gene: TRBJ1-1; D gene: .; CDR3 DNA: TGTGCCAGCAGCGCCGGGACTGCCAGCATGAACACTGAAGCTTTCTTT; CDR3 protein: CASSAGTASMNTEAFF
clone size: .; V gene: TRBV27; J gene: TRBJ1-1; D gene: .; CDR3 DNA: TGTGCCAGCAGTAAGATTGGGCTTGAAGCTTTCTTT; CDR3 protein: CASSKIGLEAFF
clone size: .; V gene: TRBV5-1; J gene: TRBJ1-1; D gene: .; CDR3 DNA: TGCGCCAGCAGCTTGATGGCGGCGCAGAGTAACACTGAAGCTTTCTTT; CDR3 protein: CASSLMAAQSNTEAFF
clone size: once; V gene: TRBV18; J gene: TRBJ1-5; D gene: TRBD1; CDR3 DNA: TGTGCCAGCTCACGAGACAGGGGTGTGGATCAGCCCCAGCATTTT; CDR3 protein: CASSRDRGVDQPQHF
clone size: .; V gene: TRBV19; J gene: TRBJ2-2; D gene: .; CDR3 DNA: TGTGCCAGTAGTTCCTACTCCCCCGGGGAGCTGTTTTTT; CDR3 protein: CASSSYSPGELFF
clone size: .; V gene: TRBV2; J gene: TRBJ2-5; D gene: .; CDR3 DNA: TGTGCCAGCAGGAGCGGGACACTTCCCTCAGAGACCCAGTACTTC; CDR3 protein: CASRSGTLPSETQYF
clone size: few; V gene: TRBV18; J gene: TRBJ2-1; D gene: .; CDR3 DNA: TGTGCCAGCTCACCAGGGGGCAGTGAGCAGTTCTTC; CDR3 protein: CASSPGGSEQFF
clone size: .; V gene: TRBV7-2; J gene: TRBJ1-6; D gene: .; CDR3 DNA: TGTGCCAGCAGCTTCACCTCGGGGATGGTTAATTCACCCCTCCACTTT; CDR3 protein: CASSFTSGMVNSPLHF
clone size: few; V gene: TRBV10-1; J gene: TRBJ2-5; D gene: TRBD2; CDR3 DNA: TGCGCCAGCAGTGACGAGAGCGGGGGGACGGAGACCCAGTACTTC; CDR3 protein: CASSDESGGTETQYF
clone size: .; V gene: TRBV6-5; J gene: TRBJ2-2; D gene: .; CDR3 DNA: TGTGCCAGCAGTTATCCGACAGGATCGAACACCGGGGAGCTGTTTTTT; CDR3 protein: CASSYPTGSNTGELFF
clone size: .; V gene: TRBV19; J gene: TRBJ2-1; D gene: TRBD1; CDR3 DNA: TGTGCCAGTAGCCTAGGGACAGGGCACAATGAGCAGTTCTTC; CDR3 protein: CASSLGTGHNEQFF
clone size: .; V gene: TRBV5-1; J gene: TRBJ2-2; D gene: TRBD2; CDR3 DNA: TGCGCCAGCAGCTTGGGGACTAGCGTAGACACCGGGGAGCTGTTTTTT; CDR3 protein: CASSLGTSVDTGELFF
clone size: .; V gene: TRBV6-5; J gene: TRBJ1-1; D gene: TRBD1; CDR3 DNA: TGTGCCAGCAGTTACTCGGGGACAGGGTTAACTGAAGCTTTCTTT; CDR3 protein: CASSYSGTGLTEAFF
clone size: .; V gene: TRBV14; J gene: TRBJ1-1; D gene: .; CDR3 DNA: TGTGCCAGCAGCCCGACGCGCCTCGGGGAAGCTTTCTTT; CDR3 protein: CASSPTRLGEAFF
clone size: few; V gene: TRBV5-1; J gene: TRBJ2-7; D gene: .; CDR3 DNA: TGCGCCAGCAGCTTGGGACAGGCCCCCAGGTTGGACGAGCAGTACTTC; CDR3 protein: CASSLGQAPRLDEQYF
clone size: .; V gene: TRBV12-3/TRBV12-4; J gene: TRBJ1-2; D gene: .; CDR3 DNA: TGTGCCAGCAGGGGATACTCAGGGGGCTACACCTTC; CDR3 protein: CASRGYSGGYTF
clone size: .; V gene: TRBV12-3/TRBV12-4; J gene: TRBJ2-2; D gene: .; CDR3 DNA: TGTGCCAGCAGTTTTAAAAGGGACAGGGAGCTGTTTTTT; CDR3 protein: CASSFKRDRELFF
clone size: .; V gene: TRBV5-5; J gene: TRBJ1-2; D gene: .; CDR3 DNA: TGTGCCAGCAGCTTATCGCTCAGCTATGGCTACACCTTC; CDR3 protein: CASSLSLSYGYTF